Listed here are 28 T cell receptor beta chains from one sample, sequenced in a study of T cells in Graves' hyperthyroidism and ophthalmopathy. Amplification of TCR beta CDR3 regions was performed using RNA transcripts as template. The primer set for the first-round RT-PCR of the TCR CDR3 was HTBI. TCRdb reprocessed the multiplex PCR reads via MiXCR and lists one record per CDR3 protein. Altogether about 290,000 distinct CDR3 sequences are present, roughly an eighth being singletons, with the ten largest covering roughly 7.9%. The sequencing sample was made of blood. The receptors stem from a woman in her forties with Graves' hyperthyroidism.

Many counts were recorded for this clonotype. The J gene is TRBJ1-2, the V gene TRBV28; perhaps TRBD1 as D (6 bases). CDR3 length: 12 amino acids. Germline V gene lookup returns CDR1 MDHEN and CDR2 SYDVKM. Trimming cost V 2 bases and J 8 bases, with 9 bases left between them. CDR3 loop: CASSLAGAGYTF. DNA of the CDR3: TGTGCCAGCAGTTTAGCGGGGGCGGGCTACACCTTC.

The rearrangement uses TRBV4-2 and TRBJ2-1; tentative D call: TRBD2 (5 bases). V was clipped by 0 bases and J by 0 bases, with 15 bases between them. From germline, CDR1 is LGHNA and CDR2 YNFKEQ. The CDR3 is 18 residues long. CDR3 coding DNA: TGTGCCAGCAGCCAAGATTCGGGGTGGCGGAGCTCCTACAATGAGCAGTTCTTC. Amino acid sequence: CASSQDSGWRSSYNEQFF.

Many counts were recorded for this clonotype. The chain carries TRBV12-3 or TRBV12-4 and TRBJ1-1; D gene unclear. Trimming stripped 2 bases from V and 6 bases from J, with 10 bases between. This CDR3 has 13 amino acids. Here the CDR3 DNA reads TGTGCCAGCAGTTTATACAACTTACCTGAAGCTTTCTTT. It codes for CASSLYNLPEAFF.

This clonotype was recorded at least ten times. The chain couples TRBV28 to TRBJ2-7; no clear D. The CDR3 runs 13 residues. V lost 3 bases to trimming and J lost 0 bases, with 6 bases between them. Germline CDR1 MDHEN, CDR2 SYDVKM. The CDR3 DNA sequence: TGTGCCAGCAGTTTTGCTAGCTCCTACGAGCAGTACTTC. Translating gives CASSFASSYEQYF.

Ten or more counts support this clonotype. This CDR3 is CASNPLASYNEQFF. The DNA of the CDR3 is TGTGCCAGCAACCCACTAGCGTCCTACAATGAGCAGTTCTTC. The V call is TRBV7-9, the J call TRBJ2-1; the match to TRBD2 covers 7 bases. Germline values: CDR1 SEHNR, CDR2 FQNEAQ (reference sequence). V lost 7 bases to trimming and J lost 1 base; unmatched junction nucleotides: 4. CDR3 length equals 14 residues.

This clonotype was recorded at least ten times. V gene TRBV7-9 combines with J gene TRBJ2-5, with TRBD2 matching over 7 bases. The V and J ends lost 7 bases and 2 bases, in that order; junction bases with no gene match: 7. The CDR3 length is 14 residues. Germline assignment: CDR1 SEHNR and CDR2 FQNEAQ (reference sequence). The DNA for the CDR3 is TGTGCCAGCACCCAAAGCGGGAAACAAGAGACCCAGTACTTC. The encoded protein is CASTQSGKQETQYF.

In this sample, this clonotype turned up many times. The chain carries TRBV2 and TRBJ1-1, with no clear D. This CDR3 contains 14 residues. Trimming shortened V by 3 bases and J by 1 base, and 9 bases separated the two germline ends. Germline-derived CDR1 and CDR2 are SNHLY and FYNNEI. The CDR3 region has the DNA TGTGCCAGCAGTGAGGCCGGGAGGAACACTGAAGCTTTCTTT. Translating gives CASSEAGRNTEAFF.

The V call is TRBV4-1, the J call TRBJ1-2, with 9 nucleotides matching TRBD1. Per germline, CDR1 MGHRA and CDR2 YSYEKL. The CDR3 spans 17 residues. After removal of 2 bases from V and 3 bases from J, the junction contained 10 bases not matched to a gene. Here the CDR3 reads CASSQIWVRTGDYGYTF. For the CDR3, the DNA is TGCGCCAGCAGCCAAATATGGGTTAGGACAGGGGACTATGGCTACACCTTC.

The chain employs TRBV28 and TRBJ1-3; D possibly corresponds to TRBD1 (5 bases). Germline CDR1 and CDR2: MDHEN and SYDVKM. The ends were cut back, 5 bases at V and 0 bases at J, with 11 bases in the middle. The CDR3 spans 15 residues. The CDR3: CASSPGTSSGNTIYF. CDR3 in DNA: TGTGCCAGCAGTCCCGGGACGAGCTCTGGAAACACCATATATTTT.

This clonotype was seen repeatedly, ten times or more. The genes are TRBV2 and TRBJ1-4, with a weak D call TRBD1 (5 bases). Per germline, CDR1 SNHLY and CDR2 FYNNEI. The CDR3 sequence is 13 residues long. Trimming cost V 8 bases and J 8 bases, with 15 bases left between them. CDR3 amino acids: CASGVQRDEKLFF. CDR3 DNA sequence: TGTGCCAGCGGGGTGCAGAGGGACGAAAAACTGTTTTTT.

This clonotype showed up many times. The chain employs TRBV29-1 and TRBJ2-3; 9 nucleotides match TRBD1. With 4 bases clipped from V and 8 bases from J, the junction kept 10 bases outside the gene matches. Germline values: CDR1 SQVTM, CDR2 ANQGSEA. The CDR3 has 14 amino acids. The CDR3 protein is CSVGGTGTAGTQYF. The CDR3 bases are TGCAGCGTTGGGGGGACAGGGACCGCAGGTACGCAGTATTTT.

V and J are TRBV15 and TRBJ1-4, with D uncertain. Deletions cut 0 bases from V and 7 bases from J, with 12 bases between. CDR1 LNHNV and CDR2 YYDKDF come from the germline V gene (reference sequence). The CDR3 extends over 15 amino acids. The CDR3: CATSRDRLLGEKLFF. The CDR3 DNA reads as TGTGCCACCAGCAGAGATCGACTGCTCGGTGAAAAACTGTTTTTT.

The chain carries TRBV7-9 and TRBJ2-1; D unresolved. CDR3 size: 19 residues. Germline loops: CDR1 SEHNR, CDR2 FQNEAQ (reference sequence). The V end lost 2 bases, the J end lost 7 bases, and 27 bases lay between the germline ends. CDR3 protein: CASSLSSGRSLSSRNEQFF. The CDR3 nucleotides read TGTGCCAGCAGCTTATCATCAGGACGGTCGCTTTCGAGTCGGAATGAGCAGTTCTTC.

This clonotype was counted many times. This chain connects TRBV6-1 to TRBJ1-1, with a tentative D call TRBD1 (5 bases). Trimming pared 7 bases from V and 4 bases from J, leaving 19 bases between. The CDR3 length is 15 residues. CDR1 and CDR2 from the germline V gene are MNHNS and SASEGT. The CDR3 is CASTPGDAGRTEAFF. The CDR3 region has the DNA TGTGCCAGCACACCCGGCGACGCGGGACGCACTGAAGCTTTCTTT.

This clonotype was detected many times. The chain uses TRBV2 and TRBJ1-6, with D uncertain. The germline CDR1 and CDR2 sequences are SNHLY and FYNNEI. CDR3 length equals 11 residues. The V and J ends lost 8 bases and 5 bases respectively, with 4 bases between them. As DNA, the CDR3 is TGTGCCAGCGCTGATAATTCACCCCTCCACTTT. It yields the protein CASADNSPLHF.

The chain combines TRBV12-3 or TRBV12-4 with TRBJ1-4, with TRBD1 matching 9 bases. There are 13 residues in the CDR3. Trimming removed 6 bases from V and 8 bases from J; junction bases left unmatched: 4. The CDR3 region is CASRRTGEEKLFF. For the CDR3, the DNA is TGTGCCAGCAGAAGGACAGGGGAGGAAAAACTGTTTTTT.

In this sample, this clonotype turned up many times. The CDR3 sequence: CASRPHGTGSAGYTF. In DNA form, the CDR3 reads TGTGCCAGCAGACCCCATGGGACAGGGAGCGCAGGCTACACCTTC. V and J are TRBV6-1 and TRBJ1-2; 9 positions agree with TRBD1. The CDR3 is 15 amino acids. V lost 6 bases and J lost 8; bases outside the gene matches: 13. The germline V gene encodes CDR1 MNHNS and CDR2 SASEGT.

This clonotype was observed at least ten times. The CDR3 nucleotides are TGTGCCAGCTCACGAGCTTCAGGGGAATATGGCTACACCTTC. It yields the protein CASSRASGEYGYTF. The chain uses TRBV18 and TRBJ1-2; a weak D match, TRBD1 (6 bases). The CDR3 length is 14 residues. CDR1 is KGHSH, CDR2 LQKENI, per germline. V was pared by 4 bases and J by 5 bases, with 14 bases between.

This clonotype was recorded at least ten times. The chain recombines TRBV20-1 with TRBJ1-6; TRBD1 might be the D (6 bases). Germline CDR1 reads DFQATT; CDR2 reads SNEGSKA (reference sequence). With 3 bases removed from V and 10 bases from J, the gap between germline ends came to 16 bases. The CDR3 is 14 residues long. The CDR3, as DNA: TGCAGTGCTAGTCATCAGGGGCCGGAGTCACCCCTCCACTTT. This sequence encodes CSASHQGPESPLHF.

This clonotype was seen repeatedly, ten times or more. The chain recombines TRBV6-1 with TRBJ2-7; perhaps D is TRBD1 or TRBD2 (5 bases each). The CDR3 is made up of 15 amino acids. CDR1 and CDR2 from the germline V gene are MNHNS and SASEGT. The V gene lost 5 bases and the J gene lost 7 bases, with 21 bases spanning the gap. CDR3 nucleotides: TGTGCCAGCAGTCCTCCTGGGGCAAGGTCGGGGGAGCAGTACTTC. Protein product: CASSPPGARSGEQYF.

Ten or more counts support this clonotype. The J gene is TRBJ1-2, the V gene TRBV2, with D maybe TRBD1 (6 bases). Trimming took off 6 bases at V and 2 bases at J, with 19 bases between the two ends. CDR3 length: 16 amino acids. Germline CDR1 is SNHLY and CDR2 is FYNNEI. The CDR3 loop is CASRGSVVTGNYGYTF. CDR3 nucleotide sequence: TGTGCCAGCAGGGGAAGTGTGGTAACAGGGAACTATGGCTACACCTTC.

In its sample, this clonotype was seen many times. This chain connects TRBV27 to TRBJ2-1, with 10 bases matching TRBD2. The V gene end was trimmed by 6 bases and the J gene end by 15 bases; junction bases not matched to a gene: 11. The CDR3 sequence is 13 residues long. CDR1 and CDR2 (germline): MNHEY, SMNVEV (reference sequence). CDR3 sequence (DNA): TGTGCCAGCAGGTTGATAGCGGGAGGAGAGGGGTTCTTC. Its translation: CASRLIAGGEGFF.

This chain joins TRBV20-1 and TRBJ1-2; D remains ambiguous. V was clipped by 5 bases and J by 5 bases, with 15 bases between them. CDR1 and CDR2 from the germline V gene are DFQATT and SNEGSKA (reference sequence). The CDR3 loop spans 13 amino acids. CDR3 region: CSAPRAGRYGYTF. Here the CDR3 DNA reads TGCAGTGCTCCCAGAGCCGGACGGTATGGCTACACCTTC.

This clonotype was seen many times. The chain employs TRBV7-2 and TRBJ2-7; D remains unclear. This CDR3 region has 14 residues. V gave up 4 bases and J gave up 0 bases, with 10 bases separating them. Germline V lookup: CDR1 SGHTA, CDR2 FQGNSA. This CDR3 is CASSSAPYSYEQYF. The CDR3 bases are TGTGCCAGCAGCTCCGCGCCCTACTCCTACGAGCAGTACTTC. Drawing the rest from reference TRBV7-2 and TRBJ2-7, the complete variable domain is GAGVSQSPSNKVTEKGKDVELRCDPISGHTALYWYRQSLGQGLEFLIYFQGNSAPDKSGLPSDRFSAERTGGSVSTLTIQRTQQEDSAVYLCASSSAPYSYEQYFGPGTRLTVT.

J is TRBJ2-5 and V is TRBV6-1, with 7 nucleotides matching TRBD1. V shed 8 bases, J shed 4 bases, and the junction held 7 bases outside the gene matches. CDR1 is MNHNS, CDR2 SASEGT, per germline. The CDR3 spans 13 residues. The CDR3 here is CASHAQGSETQYF. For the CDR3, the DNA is TGTGCCAGCCATGCACAGGGGTCAGAGACCCAGTACTTC.

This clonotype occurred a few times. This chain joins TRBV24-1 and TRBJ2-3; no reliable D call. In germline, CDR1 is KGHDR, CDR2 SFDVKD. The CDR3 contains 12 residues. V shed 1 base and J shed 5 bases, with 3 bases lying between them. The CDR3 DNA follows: TGTGCCACCAGTGATTTCAGAGATACGCAGTATTTT. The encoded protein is CATSDFRDTQYF.

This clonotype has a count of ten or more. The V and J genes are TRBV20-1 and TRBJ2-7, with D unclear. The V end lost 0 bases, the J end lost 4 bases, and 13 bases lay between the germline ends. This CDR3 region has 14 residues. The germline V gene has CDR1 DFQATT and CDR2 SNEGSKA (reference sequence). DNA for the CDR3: TGCAGTGCTAGAGATCAACAGACTGGTTACGAGCAGTACTTC. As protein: CSARDQQTGYEQYF.

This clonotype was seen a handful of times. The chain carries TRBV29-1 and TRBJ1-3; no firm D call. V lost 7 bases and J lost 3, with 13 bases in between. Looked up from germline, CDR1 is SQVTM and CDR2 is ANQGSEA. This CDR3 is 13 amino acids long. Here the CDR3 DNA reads TGCAGCGCAAGAAGCGCGGGTGGAAACACCATATATTTT. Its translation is CSARSAGGNTIYF.